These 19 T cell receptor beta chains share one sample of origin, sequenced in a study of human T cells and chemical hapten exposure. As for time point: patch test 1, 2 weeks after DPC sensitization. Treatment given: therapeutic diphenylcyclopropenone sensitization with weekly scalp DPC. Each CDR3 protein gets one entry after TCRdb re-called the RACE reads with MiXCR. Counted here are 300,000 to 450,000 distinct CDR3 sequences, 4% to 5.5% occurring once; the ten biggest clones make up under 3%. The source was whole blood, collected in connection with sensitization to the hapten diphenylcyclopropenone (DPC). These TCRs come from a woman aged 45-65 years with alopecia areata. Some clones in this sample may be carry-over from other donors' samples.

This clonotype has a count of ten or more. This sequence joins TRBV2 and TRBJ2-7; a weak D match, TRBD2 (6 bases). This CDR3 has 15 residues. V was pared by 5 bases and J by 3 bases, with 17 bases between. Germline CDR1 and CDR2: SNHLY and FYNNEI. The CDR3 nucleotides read TGTGCCAGCAGTTCCACCCGGGACTCCGTCTACGAGCAGTACTTC. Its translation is CASSSTRDSVYEQYF.

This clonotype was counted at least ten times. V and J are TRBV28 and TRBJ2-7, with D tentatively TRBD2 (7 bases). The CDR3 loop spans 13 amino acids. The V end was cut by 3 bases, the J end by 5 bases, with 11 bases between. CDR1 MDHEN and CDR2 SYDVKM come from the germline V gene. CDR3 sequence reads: CASSFRGAHEQYF. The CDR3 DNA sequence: TGTGCCAGCAGTTTTCGGGGGGCGCACGAGCAGTACTTC.

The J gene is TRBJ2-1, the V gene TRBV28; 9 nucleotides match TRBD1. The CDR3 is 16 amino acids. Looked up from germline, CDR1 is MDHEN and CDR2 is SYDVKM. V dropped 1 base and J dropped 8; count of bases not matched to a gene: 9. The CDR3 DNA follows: TGTGCCAGCAGTTTATCTGGACAGGGGATTTTCGATGAGCAGTTCTTC. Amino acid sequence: CASSLSGQGIFDEQFF.

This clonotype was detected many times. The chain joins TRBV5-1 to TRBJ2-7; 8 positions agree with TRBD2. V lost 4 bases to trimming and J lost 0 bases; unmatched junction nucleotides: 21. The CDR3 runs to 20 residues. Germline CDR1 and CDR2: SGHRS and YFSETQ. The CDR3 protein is CASSTIGPVPGLGSSYEQYF. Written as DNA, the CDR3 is TGCGCCAGCAGCACCATCGGGCCAGTCCCGGGACTAGGGAGCTCCTACGAGCAGTACTTC. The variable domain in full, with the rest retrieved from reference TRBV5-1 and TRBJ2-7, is KAGVTQTPRYLIKTRGQQVTLSCSPISGHRSVSWYQQTPGQGLQFLFEYFSETQRNKGNFPGRFSGRQFSNSRSEMNVSTLELGDSALYLCASSTIGPVPGLGSSYEQYFGPGTRLTVT.

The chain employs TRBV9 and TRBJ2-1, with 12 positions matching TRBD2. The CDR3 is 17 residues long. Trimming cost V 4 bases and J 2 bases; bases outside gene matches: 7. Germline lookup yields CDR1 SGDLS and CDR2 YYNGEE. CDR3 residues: CASSPRASGGAYNEQFF. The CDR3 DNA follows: TGTGCCAGCAGCCCCCGAGCTAGCGGGGGGGCCTACAATGAGCAGTTCTTC.

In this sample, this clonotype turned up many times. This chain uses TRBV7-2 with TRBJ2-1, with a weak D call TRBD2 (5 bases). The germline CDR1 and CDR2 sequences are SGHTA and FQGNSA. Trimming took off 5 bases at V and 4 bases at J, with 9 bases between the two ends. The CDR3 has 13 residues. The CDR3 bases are TGTGCCAGCAGCGGACTGTCTTACAATGAGCAGTTCTTC. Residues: CASSGLSYNEQFF.

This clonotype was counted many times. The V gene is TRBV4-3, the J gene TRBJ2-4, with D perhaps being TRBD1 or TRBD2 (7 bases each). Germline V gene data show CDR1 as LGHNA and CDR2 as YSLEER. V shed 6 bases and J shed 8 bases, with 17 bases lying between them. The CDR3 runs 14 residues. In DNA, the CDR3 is TGCGCCAGCAGTCCCTCAGGGGGGGCCGACATTCAGTACTTC. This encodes CASSPSGGADIQYF.

The CDR3 protein is CASTPGAPNQPQHF. Written as DNA, the CDR3 is TGTGCCAGCACCCCGGGGGCTCCCAATCAGCCCCAGCATTTT. The chain uses TRBV12-3 or TRBV12-4 and TRBJ1-5; the D gene is possibly TRBD1 (6 bases). The CDR3 has 14 amino acids. The germline V and J ends were trimmed by 7 bases and 3 bases, with 13 bases remaining between them.

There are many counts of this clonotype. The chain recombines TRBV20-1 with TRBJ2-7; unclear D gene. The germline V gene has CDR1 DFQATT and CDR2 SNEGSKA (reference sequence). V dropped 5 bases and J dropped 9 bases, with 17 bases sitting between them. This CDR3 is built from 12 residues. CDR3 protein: CSAPVVGFGQYF. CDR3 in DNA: TGCAGTGCTCCCGTTGTTGGATTTGGGCAGTACTTC.

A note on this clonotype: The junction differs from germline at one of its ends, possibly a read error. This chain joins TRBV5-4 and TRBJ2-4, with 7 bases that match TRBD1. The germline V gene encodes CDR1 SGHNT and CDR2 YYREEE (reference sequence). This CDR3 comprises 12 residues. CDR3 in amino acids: CASSLGTGQSDF. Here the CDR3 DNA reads TGTGCCAGCAGCTTGGGGACGGGACAGAGTGATTTC.

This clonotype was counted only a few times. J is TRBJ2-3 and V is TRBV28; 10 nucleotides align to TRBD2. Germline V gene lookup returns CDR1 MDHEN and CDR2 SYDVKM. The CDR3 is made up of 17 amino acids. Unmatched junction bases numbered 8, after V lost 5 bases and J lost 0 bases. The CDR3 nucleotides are TGTGCCAGCAGTGCCTTGGTGACTAGCGGGAGCACAGATACGCAGTATTTT. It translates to CASSALVTSGSTDTQYF.

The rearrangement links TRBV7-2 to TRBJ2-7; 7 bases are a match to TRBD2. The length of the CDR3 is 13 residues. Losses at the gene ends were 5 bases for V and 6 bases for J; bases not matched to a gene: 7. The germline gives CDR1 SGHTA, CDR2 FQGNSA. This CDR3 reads CASSPGRGSEQYF. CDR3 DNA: TGTGCCAGCAGCCCGGGGAGGGGTAGCGAGCAGTACTTC.

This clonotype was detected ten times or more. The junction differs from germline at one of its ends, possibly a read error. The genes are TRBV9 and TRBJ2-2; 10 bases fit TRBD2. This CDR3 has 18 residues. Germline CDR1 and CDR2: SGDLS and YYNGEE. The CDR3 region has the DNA TGTGCCAGTAGCGTAGTTGCAGCGGGGGGGCCGGGCACCGGGGAGCTGTTTTTT. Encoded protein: CASSVVAAGGPGTGELFF.

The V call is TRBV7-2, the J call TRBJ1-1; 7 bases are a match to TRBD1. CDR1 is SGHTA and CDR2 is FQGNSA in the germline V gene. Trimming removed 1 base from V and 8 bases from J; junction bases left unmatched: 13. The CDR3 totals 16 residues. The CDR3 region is CASSLVRQGGGLEAFF. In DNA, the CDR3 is TGTGCCAGCAGCTTAGTGAGACAGGGAGGAGGCCTGGAAGCTTTCTTT.

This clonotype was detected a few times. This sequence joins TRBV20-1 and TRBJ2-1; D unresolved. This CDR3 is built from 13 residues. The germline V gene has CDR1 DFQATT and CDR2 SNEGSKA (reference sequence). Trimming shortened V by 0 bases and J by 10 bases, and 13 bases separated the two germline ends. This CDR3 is CSARDPQAPEQFF. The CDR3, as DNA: TGCAGTGCTAGAGATCCCCAGGCCCCAGAGCAGTTCTTC.

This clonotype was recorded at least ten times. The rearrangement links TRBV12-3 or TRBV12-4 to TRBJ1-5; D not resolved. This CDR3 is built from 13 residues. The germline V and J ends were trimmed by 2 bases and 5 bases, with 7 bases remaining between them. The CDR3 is CASSLQIHQPQHF. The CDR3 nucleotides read TGTGCCAGCAGTTTACAGATTCATCAGCCCCAGCATTTT.

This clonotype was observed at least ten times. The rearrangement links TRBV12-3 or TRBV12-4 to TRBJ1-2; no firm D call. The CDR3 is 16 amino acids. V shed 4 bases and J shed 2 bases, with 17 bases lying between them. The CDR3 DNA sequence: TGTGCCAGCAGTTGGCGGGCTGAGAAGGCAAACTATGGCTACACCTTC. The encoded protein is CASSWRAEKANYGYTF.

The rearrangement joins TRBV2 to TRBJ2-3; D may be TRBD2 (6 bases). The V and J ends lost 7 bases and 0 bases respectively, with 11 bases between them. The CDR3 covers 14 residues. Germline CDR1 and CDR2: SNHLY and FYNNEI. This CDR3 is CASMSGLSTDTQYF. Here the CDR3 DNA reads TGTGCCAGCATGAGCGGGTTAAGCACAGATACGCAGTATTTT.

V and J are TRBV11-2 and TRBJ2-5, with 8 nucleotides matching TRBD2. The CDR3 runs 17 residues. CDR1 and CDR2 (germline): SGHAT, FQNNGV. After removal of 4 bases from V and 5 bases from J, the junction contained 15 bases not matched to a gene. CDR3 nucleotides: TGTGCCAGCAGCTCCTTGGTGACTAGCGTATCCAGGGAGACCCAGTACTTC. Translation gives CASSSLVTSVSRETQYF. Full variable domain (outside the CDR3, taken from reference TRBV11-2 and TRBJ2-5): EAGVAQSPRYKIIEKRQSVAFWCNPISGHATLYWYQQILGQGPKLLIQFQNNGVVDDSQLPKDRFSAERLKGVDSTLKIQPAKLEDSAVYLCASSSLVTSVSRETQYFGPGTRLLVL.